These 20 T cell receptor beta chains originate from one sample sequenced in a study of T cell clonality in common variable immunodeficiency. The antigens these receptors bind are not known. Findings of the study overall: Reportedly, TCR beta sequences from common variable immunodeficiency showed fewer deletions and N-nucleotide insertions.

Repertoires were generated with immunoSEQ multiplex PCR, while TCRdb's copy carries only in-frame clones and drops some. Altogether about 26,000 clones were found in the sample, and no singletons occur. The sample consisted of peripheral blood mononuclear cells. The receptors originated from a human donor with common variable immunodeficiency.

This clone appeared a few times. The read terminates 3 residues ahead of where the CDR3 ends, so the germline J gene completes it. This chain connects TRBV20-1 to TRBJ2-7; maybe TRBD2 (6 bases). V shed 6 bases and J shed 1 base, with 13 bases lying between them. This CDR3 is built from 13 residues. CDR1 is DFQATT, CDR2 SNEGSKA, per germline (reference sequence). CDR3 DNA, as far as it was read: TGCAGTGCCTCATCGGGGGATTCCTACGAG. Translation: CSASSGDSYE. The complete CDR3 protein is CSASSGDSYEQYF.

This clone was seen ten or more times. The covered CDR3 bases are TGCGCCAGCAGCTTGGAAGGGCTAGCGGGGGGTCGAGATACG. As protein: CASSLEGLAGGRDT. In full, the CDR3 reads CASSLEGLAGGRDTQYF. The chain couples TRBV5-1 to TRBJ2-3; 11 bases agree with TRBD2. The missing CDR3 end, 3 residues past where the read stops, is filled in from the germline J gene. Trimming at V came to 0 bases and at J to 5 bases, leaving 8 bases not matched to a gene. There are 17 residues in the CDR3. Germline CDR1 reads SGHRS; CDR2 reads YFSETQ.

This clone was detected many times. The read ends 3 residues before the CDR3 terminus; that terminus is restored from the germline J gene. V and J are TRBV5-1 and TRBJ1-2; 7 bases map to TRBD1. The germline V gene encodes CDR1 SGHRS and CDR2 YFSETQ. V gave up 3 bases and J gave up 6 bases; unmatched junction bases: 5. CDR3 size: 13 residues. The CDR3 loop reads CASSSQGQDGYTF. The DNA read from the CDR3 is TGCGCCAGCAGCTCACAGGGGCAGGATGGC.

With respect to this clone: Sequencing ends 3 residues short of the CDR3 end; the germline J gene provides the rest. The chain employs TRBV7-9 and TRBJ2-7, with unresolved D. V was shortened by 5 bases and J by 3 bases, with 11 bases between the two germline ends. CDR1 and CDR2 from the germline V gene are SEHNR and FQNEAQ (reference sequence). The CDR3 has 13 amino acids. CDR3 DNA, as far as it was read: TGTGCCAGCAGCCCGACAAACGGCTACGAG. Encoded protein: CASSPTNGYE. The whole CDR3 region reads CASSPTNGYEQYF.

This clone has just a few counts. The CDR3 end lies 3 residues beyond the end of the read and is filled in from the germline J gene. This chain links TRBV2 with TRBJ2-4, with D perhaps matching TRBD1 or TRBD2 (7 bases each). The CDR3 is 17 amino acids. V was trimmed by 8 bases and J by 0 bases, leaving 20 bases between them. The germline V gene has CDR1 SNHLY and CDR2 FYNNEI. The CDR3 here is CASERDRSLLAKNIQYF. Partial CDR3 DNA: TGTGCCAGCGAGCGGGACAGAAGCTTACTAGCCAAAAACATT.

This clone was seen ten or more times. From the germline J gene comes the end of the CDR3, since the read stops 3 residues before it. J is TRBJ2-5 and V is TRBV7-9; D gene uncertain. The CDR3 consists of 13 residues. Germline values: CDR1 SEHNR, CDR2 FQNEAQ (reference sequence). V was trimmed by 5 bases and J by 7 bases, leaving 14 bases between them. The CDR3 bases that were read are TGTGCCAGCAGCCTTGACTCGTCCCTGACC. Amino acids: CASSLDSSLT. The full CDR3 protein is CASSLDSSLTQYF.

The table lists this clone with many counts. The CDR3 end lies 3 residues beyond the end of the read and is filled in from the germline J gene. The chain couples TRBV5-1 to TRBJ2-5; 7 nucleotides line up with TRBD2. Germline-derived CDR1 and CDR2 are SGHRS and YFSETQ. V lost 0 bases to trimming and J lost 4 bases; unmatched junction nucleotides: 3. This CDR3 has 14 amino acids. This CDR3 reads CASSLGSGRETQYF. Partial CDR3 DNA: TGCGCCAGCAGCTTGGGTAGCGGGCGAGAGACC.

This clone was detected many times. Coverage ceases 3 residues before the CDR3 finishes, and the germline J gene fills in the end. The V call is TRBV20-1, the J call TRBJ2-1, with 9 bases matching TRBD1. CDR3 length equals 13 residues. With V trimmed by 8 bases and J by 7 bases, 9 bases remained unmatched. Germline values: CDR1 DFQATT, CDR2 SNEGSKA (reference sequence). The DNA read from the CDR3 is TGCAGTAGACCGGGACAGGGAGTTAATGAG. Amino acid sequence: CSRPGQGVNE. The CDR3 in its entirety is CSRPGQGVNEQFF.

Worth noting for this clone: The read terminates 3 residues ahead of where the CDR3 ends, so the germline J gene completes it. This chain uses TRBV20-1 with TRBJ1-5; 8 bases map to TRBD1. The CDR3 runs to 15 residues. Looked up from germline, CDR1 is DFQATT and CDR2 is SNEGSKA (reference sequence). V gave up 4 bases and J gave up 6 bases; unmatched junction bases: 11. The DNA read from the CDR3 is TGCAGTGCTAACCCTCCAGGGGGCGAGAGTCAGCCC. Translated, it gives CSANPPGGESQP. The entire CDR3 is CSANPPGGESQPQHF.

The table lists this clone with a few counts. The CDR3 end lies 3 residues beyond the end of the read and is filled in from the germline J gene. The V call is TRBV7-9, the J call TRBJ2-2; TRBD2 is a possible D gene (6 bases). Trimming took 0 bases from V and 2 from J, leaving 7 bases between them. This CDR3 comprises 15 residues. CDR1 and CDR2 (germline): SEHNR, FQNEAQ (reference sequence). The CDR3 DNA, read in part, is TGTGCCAGCAGCTTAGCGGGACTTAACACCGGGGAG. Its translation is CASSLAGLNTGE. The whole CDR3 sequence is CASSLAGLNTGELFF.

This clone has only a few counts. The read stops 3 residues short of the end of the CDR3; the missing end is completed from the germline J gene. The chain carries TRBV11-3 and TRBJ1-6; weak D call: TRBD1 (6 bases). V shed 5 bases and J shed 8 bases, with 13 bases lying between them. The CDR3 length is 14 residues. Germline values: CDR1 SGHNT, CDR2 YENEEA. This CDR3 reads CASSPIKGDSPLHF. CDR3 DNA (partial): TGTGCCAGCAGCCCGATAAAGGGGGATTCACCC.

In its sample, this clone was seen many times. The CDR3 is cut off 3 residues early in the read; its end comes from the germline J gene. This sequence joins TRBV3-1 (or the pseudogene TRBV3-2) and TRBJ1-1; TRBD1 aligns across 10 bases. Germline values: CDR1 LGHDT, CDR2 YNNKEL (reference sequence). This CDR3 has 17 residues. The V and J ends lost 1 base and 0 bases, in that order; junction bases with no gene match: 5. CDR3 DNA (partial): TGTGCCAGCAGCCAAGGAGGGGGACAGGGGATGAACACTGAA. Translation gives CASSQGGGQGMNTE. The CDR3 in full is CASSQGGGQGMNTEAFF.

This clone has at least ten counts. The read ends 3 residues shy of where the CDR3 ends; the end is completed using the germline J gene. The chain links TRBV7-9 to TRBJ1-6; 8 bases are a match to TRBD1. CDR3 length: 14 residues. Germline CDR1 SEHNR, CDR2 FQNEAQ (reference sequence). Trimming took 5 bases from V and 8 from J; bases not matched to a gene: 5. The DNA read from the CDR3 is TGTGCCAGCAGCCTGGGACAGGAAGATTCACCC. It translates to CASSLGQEDSP. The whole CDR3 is CASSLGQEDSPLHF.

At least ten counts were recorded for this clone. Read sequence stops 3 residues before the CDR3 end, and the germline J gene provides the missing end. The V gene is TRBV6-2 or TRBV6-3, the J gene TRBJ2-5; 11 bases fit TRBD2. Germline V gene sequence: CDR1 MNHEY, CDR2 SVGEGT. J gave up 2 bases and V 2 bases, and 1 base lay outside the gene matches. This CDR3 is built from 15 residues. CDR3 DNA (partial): TGTGCCAGCAGTTACGGGACTAGCGGTCAAGAGACC. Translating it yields CASSYGTSGQET. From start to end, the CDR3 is CASSYGTSGQETQYF.

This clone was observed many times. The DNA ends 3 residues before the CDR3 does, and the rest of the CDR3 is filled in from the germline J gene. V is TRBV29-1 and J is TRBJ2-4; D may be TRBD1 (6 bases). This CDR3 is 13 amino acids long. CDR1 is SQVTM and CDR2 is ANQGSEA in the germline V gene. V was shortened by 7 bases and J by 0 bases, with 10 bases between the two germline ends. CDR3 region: CSAATGAKNIQYF. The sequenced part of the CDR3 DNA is TGCAGCGCAGCGACAGGAGCCAAAAACATT.

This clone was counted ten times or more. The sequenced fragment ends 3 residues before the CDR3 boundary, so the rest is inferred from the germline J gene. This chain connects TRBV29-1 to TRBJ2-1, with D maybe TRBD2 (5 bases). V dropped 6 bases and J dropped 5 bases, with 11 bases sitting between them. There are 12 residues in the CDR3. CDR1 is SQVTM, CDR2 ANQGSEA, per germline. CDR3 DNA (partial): TGCAGCGTACCTACGGGGAACAATGAG. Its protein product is CSVPTGNNE. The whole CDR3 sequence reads CSVPTGNNEQFF.

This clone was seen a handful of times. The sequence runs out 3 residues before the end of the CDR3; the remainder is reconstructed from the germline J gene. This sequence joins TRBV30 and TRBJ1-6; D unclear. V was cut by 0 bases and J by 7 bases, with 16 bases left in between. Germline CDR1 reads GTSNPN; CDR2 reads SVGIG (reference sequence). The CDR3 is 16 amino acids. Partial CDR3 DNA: TGTGCCTGGAGTGTAGGCCGGAGTCAAGGGAATTCACCC. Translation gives CAWSVGRSQGNSP. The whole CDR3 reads CAWSVGRSQGNSPLHF.

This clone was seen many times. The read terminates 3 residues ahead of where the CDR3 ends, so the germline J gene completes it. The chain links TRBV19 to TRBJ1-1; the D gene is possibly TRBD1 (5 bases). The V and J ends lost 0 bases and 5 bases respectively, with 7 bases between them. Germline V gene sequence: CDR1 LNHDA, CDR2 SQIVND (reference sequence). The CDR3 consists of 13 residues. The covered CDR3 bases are TGTGCCAGTAGTATAGATCGGGGGACTGAA. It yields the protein CASSIDRGTE. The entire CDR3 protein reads CASSIDRGTEAFF.

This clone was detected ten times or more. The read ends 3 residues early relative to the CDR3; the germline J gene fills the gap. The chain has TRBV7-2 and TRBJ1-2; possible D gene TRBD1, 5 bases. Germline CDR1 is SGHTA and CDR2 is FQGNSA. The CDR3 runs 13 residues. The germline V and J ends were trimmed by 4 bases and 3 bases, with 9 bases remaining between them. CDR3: CASSSREDYGYTF. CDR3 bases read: TGTGCCAGCAGCTCCAGGGAAGACTATGGC.

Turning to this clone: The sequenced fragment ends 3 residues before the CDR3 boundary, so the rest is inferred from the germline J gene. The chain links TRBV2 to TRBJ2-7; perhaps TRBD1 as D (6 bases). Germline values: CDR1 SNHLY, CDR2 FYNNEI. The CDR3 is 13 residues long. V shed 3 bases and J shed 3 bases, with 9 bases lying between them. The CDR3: CASSEGTRYEQYF. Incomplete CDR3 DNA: TGTGCCAGCAGTGAGGGGACACGCTACGAG.